Listed below are T cell receptor beta chains from one sample, sequenced in a study of CD8+CD57+ T cells in acquired aplastic anemia. TCRdb reprocessed the reads with MiXCR, giving one entry per CDR3 protein. The sample yields hundreds of thousands of distinct CDR3 sequences, 55% to 70% seen once. What was sequenced was sorted CD4+, CD8+, or CD8+CD57+ T cells (not recorded which) from PBMCs. The receptor source for this set is a human donor in good health, serving as a control. Both conserved end residues are part of each CDR3. A D gene is named only where the DNA matches it firmly. The size entry is marked missing in some rows and otherwise reads once, few, many or a size class.

- TRBJ1-5 - TRBV9 CASSVDGRTAYEHF TGTGCCAGCAGCGTAGACGGTAGAACGGCCTACGAGCATTTT
- TRBJ2-5 TRBD2 TRBV12-3/TRBV12-4 CASTSASGVETQYF TGTGCCAGCACCTCCGCTAGCGGGGTGGAGACCCAGTACTTC
- TRBJ2-5 TRBD2 TRBV7-2 CASSLPGTSGRGGFQETQYF TGTGCCAGCAGCTTACCCGGGACTAGCGGCCGGGGAGGGTTCCAAGAGACCCAGTACTTC
- TRBJ2-7 - TRBV10-3 CASSDGRPNYEQYF TGTGCCAGCAGTGACGGACGACCAAACTACGAGCAGTACTTC
- TRBJ2-1 - TRBV20-1 CSLPLGNYGREQFF TGCAGTCTCCCTCTCGGAAACTATGGCCGAGAGCAGTTCTTC
- TRBJ2-7 - TRBV7-3 CASSSEQEVHCYTYF TGTGCCAGCAGCTCGGAGCAGGAGGTCCATTGCTACACCTACTTC
- TRBJ1-5 - TRBV5-1 CASSLYLDRHNQPQHF TGTGCCAGCAGCCTATACCTCGACAGACACAATCAGCCCCAGCATTTT
once TRBJ2-7 TRBD1 TRBV20-1 CSALGQVNTDF TGCAGTGCCCTGGGACAGGTGAACACTGACTTC
- TRBJ2-7 TRBD2 TRBV19 CASSPGGTYEQYF TGTGCCAGTAGTCCGGGGGGAACCTACGAGCAGTACTTC
- TRBJ1-2 - TRBV2 CASGSQARFLGYTF TGTGCCAGCGGAAGCCAGGCCCGATTTTTGGGCTACACCTTC
- TRBJ2-7 TRBD1 TRBV29-1 CSVTGTGFSETYEQYF TGCAGCGTCACCGGGACAGGGTTTTCTGAGACCTACGAGCAGTACTTC
once TRBJ2-7 TRBD1 TRBV7-9 CASSLADRGWGEQYF TGCGCCAGCAGCTTAGCGGACAGGGGTTGGGGCGAGCAGTACTTC
- TRBJ2-7 - TRBV5-1 CASSYGTPVSYGQYF TGCGCCAGCAGCTACGGGACACCAGTATCCTACGGGCAGTACTTC
once TRBJ2-7 TRBD2 TRBV12-3/TRBV12-4 CASRTSPAGEYEQYF TGTGCCAGCAGGACAAGTCCAGCGGGGGAATACGAGCAGTACTTC
many TRBJ2-6 - TRBV4-1 CASSQIGRANVLTF TGCGCCAGCAGCCAGATTGGTCGGGCCAACGTCCTGACTTTC
- TRBJ1-2 - TRBV19 CASSIELSYGYTF TGTGCCAGTAGTATTGAACTGAGCTATGGCTACACCTTC
- TRBJ2-7 TRBD2 TRBV9 CASSLYGGLNYEQYF TGCGCCAGCAGCCTGTATGGGGGACTAAACTACGAGCAGTACTTC
- TRBJ2-5 - TRBV7-2 CASSLVGGGNGETQYF TGTGCCAGCAGCTTAGTCGGGGGAGGCAATGGAGAGACCCAGTACTTC
- TRBJ2-7 TRBD2 TRBV19 CAGSISASGIYEQYF TGTGCCGGTAGTATATCGGCTAGCGGAATTTACGAGCAGTACTTC
- TRBJ1-2 - TRBV5-1 CASSVVRGDDYTF TGCGCCAGCAGCGTGGTCCGGGGCGACGACTACACCTTC
- TRBJ2-3 TRBD2 TRBV9 CASSSIGLAGAGDTQYF TGTGCCAGCAGCTCGATTGGACTAGCGGGAGCGGGTGATACGCAGTATTTT
- TRBJ1-6 - TRBV11-3 CASRGSYEHSPLHF TGTGCCAGCAGGGGGTCATACGAGCATTCACCCCTCCACTTT
once TRBJ1-3 - TRBV12-3/TRBV12-4 CASSPPSGAGNTIYF TGTGCCAGCAGTCCGCCCTCAGGCGCTGGAAACACCATATATTTT
- TRBJ2-7 - TRBV7-8 CASSANVGGFSSYEQYF TGTGCCAGCAGTGCAAACGTAGGGGGGTTTAGTTCCTACGAGCAGTATTTC
- TRBJ1-2 - TRBV5-1 CATSGRGSGYTF TGCGCCACCTCGGGAAGGGGGTCCGGCTACACCTTC
once TRBJ2-7 - TRBV5-5 CASSIWDNEQYF TGTGCCAGCAGCATCTGGGACAACGAGCAGTACTTC
- TRBJ2-7 TRBD2 TRBV14 CASSLAGPPYDYNF TGTGCCAGCAGCCTAGCGGGCCCACCGTATGACTACAACTTC
- TRBJ2-2 - TRBV2 CASRQRPNTGDLFF TGTGCCAGCAGACAGCGGCCTAACACCGGCGACCTGTTTTTT
- TRBJ1-1 - TRBV19 CASSKPWDLNTEAFF TGTGCCAGCAGTAAACCGTGGGATTTGAACACTGAAGCTTTCTTT
- TRBJ1-1 - TRBV5-1 CASSLEGGYTAFF TGCGCCAGCAGCTTGGAGGGGGGTTACACAGCTTTCTTT
- TRBJ2-7 - TRBV9 CASSVGGAGANVQYF TGTGCCAGCAGCGTAGGAGGTGCCGGGGCCAACGTCCAGTACTTC
- TRBJ2-7 - TRBV20-1 CSALVVRSSYNEQYF TGCAGTGCTTTAGTGGTCCGAAGCTCCTACAATGAGCAGTACTTC
- TRBJ2-1 TRBD1 TRBV5-1 CASSYSGQGNNEQFF TGCGCCAGCAGCTACAGCGGACAGGGAAACAATGAGCAGTTCTTC
many TRBJ2-7 - TRBV7-2 CASSRQSSYEQYF TGTGCCAGCAGTCGACAGAGCTCCTACGAGCAGTACTTC
- TRBJ2-7 - TRBV7-2 CASSFPGEGASYEQYF TGTGCCAGCAGCTTTCCGGGCGAGGGCGCGTCCTACGAGCAGTACTTC
- TRBJ2-1 - TRBV5-4 CASSLQGGFYNEQFF TGTGCCAGCAGCTTGCAGGGGGGGTTCTACAATGAGCAGTTCTTC
- TRBJ2-3 TRBD2 TRBV5-6 CASSLAREGDTQYF TGTGCCAGCAGCTTGGCCAGGGAGGGCGATACGCAGTATTTT
- TRBJ2-3 TRBD2 TRBV7-9 CASSLYTAGVTDTQYF TGTGCCAGCAGCTTATATACCGCGGGAGTCACAGATACGCAGTATTTT
- TRBJ2-1 TRBD1 TRBV4-3 CASSHVQGAGDEQFF TGCGCCAGCAGCCACGTCCAGGGGGCAGGCGATGAGCAGTTCTTC